This TCR beta chain was observed in a study of T cells in Graves' hyperthyroidism and ophthalmopathy. RNA transcripts provided the source from which TCR beta CDR3 regions were amplified. First-round RT-PCR with HTBI primers amplified the TCR CDR3 region. TCRdb re-called the multiplex PCR reads through MiXCR, storing one row per CDR3 protein. The sample lists almost 600,000 distinct CDR3 sequences, approximately 44% seen once, with more than 7% in the top ten. In this sample, this clonotype turned up a few times. Its target is unknown. The CDR3 contains 13 residues. The germline CDR1 and CDR2 sequences are MNHEY and SMNVEV (reference sequence). V was pared by 0 bases and J by 1 base, with 3 bases between. Overall study findings and caveats: Blood also contained most expanded thyroid clonotypes above 0.001.

The sample consisted of peripheral blood or thyroid tissue (not recorded which). V gene TRBV27 combines with J gene TRBJ1-2; unclear D gene. The TCR was taken from a woman younger than 30 with Graves' hyperthyroidism. In DNA, the CDR3 is TGTGCCAGCAGTTTATCCAATAACTATGGCTACACCTTC. Translated: CASSLSNNYGYTF.